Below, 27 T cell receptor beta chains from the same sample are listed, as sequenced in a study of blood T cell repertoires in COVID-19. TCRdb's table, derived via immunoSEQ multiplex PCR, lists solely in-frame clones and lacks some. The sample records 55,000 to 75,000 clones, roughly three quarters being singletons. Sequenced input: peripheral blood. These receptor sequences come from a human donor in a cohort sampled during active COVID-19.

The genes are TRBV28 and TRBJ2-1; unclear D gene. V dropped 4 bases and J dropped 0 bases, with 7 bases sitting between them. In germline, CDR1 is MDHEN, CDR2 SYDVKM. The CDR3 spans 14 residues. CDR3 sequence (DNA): TGTGCCAGCAGTTCGTCGAGCTCCTACAATGAGCAGTTCTTC. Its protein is CASSSSSSYNEQFF.

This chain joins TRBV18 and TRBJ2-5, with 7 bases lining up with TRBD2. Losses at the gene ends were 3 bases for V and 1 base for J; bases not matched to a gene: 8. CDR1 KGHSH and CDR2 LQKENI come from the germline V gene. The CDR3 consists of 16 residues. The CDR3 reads CASSPSTGRSQETQYF. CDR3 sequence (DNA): TGTGCCAGCTCACCCTCTACCGGGAGGAGCCAAGAGACCCAGTACTTC.

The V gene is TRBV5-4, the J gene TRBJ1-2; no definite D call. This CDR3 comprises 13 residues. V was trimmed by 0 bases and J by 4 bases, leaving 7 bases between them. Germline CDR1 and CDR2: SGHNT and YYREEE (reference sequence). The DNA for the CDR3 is TGTGCCAGCAGCTTGGCAGGCACCTATGGCTACACCTTC. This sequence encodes CASSLAGTYGYTF.

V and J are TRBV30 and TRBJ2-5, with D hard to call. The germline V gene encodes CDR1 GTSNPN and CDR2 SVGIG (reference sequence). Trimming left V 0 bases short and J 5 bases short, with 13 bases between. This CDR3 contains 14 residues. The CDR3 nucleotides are TGTGCCTGGAGTGTACTAACCCTTTGGGAGACCCAGTACTTC. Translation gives CAWSVLTLWETQYF.

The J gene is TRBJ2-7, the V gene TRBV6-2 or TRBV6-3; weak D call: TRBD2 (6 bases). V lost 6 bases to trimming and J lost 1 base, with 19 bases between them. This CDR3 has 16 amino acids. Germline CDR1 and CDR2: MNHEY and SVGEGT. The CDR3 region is CASSPFLADTSYEQYF. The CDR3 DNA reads TGTGCCAGCAGCCCGTTCTTAGCGGACACATCCTACGAGCAGTACTTC.

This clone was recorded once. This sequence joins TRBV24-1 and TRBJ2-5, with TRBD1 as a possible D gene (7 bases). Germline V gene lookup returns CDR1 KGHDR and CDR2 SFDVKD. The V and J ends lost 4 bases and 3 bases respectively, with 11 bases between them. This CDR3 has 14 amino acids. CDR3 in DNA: TGTGCCACCAGTGAGGCGGGGACAGAAGAGACCCAGTACTTC. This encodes CATSEAGTEETQYF.

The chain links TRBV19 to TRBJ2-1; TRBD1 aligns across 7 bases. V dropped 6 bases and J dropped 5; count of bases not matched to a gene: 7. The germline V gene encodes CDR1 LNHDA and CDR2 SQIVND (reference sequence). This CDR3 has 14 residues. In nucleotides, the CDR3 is TGTGCCAGTAGCCGGTGGGGACAGCACAATGAGCAGTTCTTC. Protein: CASSRWGQHNEQFF.

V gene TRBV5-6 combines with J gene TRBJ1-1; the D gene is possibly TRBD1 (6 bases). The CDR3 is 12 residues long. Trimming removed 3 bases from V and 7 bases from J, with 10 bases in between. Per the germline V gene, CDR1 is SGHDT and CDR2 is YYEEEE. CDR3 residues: CASSYGQFEAFF. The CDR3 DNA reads TGTGCCAGCAGCTACGGACAGTTTGAAGCTTTCTTT.

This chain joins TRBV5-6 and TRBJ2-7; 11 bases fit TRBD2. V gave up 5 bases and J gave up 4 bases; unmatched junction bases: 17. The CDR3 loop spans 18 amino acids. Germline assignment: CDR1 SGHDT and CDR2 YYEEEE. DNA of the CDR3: TGTGCCAGCAGTTCCTTGGGATTAGCGGGAGGGGTTCCGTACGAGCAGTACTTC. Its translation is CASSSLGLAGGVPYEQYF.

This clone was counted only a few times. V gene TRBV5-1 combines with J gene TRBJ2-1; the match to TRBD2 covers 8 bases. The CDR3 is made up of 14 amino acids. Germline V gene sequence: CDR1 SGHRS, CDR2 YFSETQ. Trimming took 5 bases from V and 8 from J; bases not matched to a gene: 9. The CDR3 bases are TGCGCCAGCAGACCGGGGGGGACATGGGATGAGCAGTTCTTC. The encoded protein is CASRPGGTWDEQFF.

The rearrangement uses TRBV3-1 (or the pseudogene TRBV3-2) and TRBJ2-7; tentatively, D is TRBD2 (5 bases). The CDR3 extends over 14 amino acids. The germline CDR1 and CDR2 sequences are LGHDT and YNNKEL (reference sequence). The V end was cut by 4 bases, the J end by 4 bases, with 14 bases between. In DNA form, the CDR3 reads TGTGCCAGCAGCCGCTCGCTAGCTCCGTACGAGCAGTACTTC. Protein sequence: CASSRSLAPYEQYF.

The CDR3 spells CASSGTFRTSRSDEQFF. The CDR3 DNA sequence: TGTGCCAGCAGTGGCACCTTCCGGACTAGTCGGTCGGATGAGCAGTTCTTC. This chain connects TRBV25-1 to TRBJ2-1; TRBD2 matches 7 bases. The ends lost 4 bases at V and 8 bases at J; junction bases unmatched: 17. This CDR3 comprises 17 residues. From germline, CDR1 is MGHDK and CDR2 SYGVNS.

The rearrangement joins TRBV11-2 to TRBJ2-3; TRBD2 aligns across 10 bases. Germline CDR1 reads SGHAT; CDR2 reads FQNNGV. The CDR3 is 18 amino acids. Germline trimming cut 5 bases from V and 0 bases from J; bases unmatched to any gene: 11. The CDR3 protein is CASSQGLATTASTDTQYF. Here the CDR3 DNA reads TGTGCCAGCAGCCAGGGACTAGCGACTACTGCTAGCACAGATACGCAGTATTTT.

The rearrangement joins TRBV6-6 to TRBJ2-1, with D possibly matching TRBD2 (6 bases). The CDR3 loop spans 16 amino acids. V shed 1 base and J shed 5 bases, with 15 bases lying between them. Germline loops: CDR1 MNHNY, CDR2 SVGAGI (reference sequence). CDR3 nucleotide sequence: TGTGCCAGCAGTTACTACGGAGGGGTAGCGGACAATGAGCAGTTCTTC. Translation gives CASSYYGGVADNEQFF.

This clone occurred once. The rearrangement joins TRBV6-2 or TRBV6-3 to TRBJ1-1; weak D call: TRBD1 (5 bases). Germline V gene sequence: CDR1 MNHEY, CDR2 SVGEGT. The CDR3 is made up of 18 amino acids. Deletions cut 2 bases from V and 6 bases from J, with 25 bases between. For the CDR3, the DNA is TGTGCCAGCAGTTACGGGGCAGGAGCCCAGAGAGCTTACCCTGAAGCTTTCTTT. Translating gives CASSYGAGAQRAYPEAFF.

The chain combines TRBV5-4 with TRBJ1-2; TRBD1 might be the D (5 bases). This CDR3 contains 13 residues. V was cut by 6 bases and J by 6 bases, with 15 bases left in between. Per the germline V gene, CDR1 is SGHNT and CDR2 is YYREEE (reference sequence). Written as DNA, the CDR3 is TGTGCCAGCACCCAATGGGGCAGCCATGGCTACACCTTC. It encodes CASTQWGSHGYTF.

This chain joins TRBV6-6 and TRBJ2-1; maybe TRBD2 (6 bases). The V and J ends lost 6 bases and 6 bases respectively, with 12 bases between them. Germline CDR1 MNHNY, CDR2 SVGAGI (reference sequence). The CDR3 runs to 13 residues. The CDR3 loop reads CASRGGMSNEQFF. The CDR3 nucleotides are TGTGCCAGCAGGGGCGGGATGAGCAATGAGCAGTTCTTC.

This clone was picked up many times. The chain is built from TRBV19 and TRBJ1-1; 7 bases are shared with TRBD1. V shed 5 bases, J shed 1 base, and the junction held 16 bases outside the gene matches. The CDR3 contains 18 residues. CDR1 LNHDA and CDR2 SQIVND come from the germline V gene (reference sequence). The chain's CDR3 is CASSVNYRPGQKNTEAFF. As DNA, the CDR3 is TGTGCCAGTAGTGTCAACTATCGACCGGGACAGAAGAACACTGAAGCTTTCTTT.

CDR3 sequence reads: CASSLGSGNTEAFF. DNA for the CDR3: TGCGCCAGCAGCTTGGGGAGCGGGAACACTGAAGCTTTCTTT. The rearrangement uses TRBV5-1 and TRBJ1-1; no firm D call. Germline assignment: CDR1 SGHRS and CDR2 YFSETQ. CDR3 length equals 14 residues. V was clipped by 0 bases and J by 1 base, with 7 bases between them.

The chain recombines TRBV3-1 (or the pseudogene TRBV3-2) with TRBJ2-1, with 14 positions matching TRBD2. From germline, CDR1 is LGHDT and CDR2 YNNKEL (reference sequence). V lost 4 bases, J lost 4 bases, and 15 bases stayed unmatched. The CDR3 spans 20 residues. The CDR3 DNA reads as TGTGCCAGCAGCCTAAAGCCTGGGACTAGCGGGAGCACGGTGTACAATGAGCAGTTCTTC. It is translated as CASSLKPGTSGSTVYNEQFF.

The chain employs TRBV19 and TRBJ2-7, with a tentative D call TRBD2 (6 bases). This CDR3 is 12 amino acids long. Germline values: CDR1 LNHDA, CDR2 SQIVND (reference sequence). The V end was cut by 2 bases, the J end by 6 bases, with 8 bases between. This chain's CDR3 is CASSILGGEQYF. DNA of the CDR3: TGTGCCAGTAGTATATTGGGGGGCGAGCAGTACTTC.

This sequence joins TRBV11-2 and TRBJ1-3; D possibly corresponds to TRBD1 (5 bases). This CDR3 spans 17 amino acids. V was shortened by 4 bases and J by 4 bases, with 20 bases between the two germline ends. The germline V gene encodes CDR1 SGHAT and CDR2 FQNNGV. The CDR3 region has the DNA TGTGCCAGCAGCTCCTTCGACAGCTTTAATCTGGGAAACACCATATATTTT. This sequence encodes CASSSFDSFNLGNTIYF. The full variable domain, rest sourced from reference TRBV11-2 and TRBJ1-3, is EAGVAQSPRYKIIEKRQSVAFWCNPISGHATLYWYQQILGQGPKLLIQFQNNGVVDDSQLPKDRFSAERLKGVDSTLKIQPAKLEDSAVYLCASSSFDSFNLGNTIYFGEGSWLTVV.

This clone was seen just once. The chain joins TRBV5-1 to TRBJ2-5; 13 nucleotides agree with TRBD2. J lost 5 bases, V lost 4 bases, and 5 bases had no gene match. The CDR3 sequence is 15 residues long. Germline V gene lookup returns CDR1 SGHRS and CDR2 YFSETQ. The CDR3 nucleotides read TGCGCCAGCAGCACTGGACTAGCGGGAGTGGAGACCCAGTACTTC. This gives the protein CASSTGLAGVETQYF. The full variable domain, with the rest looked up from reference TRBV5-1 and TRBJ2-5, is KAGVTQTPRYLIKTRGQQVTLSCSPISGHRSVSWYQQTPGQGLQFLFEYFSETQRNKGNFPGRFSGRQFSNSRSEMNVSTLELGDSALYLCASSTGLAGVETQYFGPGTRLLVL.

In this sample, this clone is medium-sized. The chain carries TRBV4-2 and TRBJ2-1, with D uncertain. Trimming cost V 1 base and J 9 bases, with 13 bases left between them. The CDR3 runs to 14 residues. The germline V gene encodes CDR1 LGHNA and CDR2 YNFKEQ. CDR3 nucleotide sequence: TGTGCCAGCAGCCAAGCCGTCTCGAGTACTGAGCAGTTCTTC. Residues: CASSQAVSSTEQFF.

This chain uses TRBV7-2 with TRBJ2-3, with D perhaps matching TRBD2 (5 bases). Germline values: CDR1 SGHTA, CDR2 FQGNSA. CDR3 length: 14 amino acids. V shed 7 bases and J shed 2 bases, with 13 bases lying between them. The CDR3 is CASTEPGITDTQYF. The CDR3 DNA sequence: TGTGCCAGCACAGAACCGGGGATCACAGATACGCAGTATTTT.

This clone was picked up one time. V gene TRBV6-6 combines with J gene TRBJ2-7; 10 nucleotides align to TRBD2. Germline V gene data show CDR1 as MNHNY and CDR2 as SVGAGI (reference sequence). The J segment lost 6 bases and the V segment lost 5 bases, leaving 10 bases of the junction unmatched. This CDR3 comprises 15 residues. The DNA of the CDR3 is TGTGCCAGCAGTCCCCAGACTAGCGGGTTGGGCGAGCAGTACTTC. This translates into CASSPQTSGLGEQYF.

CDR3 in amino acids: CASSLAGQGAAKNIQYF. The CDR3 DNA follows: TGCGCCAGCAGCTTGGCGGGACAGGGGGCGGCCAAAAACATTCAGTACTTC. J is TRBJ2-4 and V is TRBV5-1; 12 bases are shared with TRBD1. Trimming removed 0 bases from V and 1 base from J; junction bases left unmatched: 2. CDR1 is SGHRS and CDR2 is YFSETQ in the germline V gene. This CDR3 region has 17 residues.